One sample yielded the 2 T cell receptor beta chains listed below, sequenced in a study of blood T cell repertoires in COVID-19. The method was immunoSEQ multiplex PCR; TCRdb's version includes in-frame clones alone and lacks a portion of them. Here the sample spans some 100,000 clones, around 72% being singletons. Input material: peripheral blood. These receptors originate from a man aged 70 or older with COVID-19, enrolled during active disease.

The rearrangement links TRBV7-9 to TRBJ2-7; 7 bases fit TRBD1. The CDR3 totals 14 residues. Germline CDR1 reads SEHNR; CDR2 reads FQNEAQ (reference sequence). The V and J ends lost 2 bases and 5 bases, in that order; junction bases with no gene match: 6. CDR3 sequence reads: CASSLFPGGDEQYF. The CDR3, as DNA: TGTGCCAGCAGCTTATTTCCAGGGGGTGACGAGCAGTACTTC.

This clone was recorded a few times. The chain is built from TRBV24-1 and TRBJ2-3, with TRBD2 matching over 10 bases. Trimming at V came to 4 bases and at J to 3 bases, leaving 6 bases not matched to a gene. This CDR3 has 16 amino acids. Germline loops: CDR1 KGHDR, CDR2 SFDVKD. This CDR3 is CATSDGTSVTTDTQYF. In DNA, the CDR3 is TGTGCCACCAGTGACGGGACTAGCGTGACTACAGATACGCAGTATTTT.